The sequence of this T cell receptor beta chain was determined in a study of blood T cell repertoires in COVID-19. Study at large: The analysed material was cDNA or gDNA that came from T cells, B-cell-depleted T cells, or PBMCs.

Source study methods: From reference gene primer amplification, estimates of nucleated cell counts were derived. Repertoires were generated with immunoSEQ multiplex PCR, while TCRdb's copy carries only in-frame clones and drops some. For V, J and clone size, that table is used; D and trimming come from the DNA. The data show 100,000 to 140,000 clones, with approximately 81% seen just once and approximately 4.4% held by the top ten. The CDR3 sequence is 16 residues long. Germline CDR1 LGHDT, CDR2 YNNKEL (reference sequence). The V segment lost 7 bases and the J segment 6 bases; nucleotides outside the gene matches: 14.

The chain recombines TRBV3-1 (or the pseudogene TRBV3-2) with TRBJ1-4; 7 nucleotides agree with TRBD1. This clonotype was obtained from a human donor in a cohort sampled during active COVID-19. The sequencing sample was made of peripheral blood. DNA of the CDR3: TGTGCCAGCACCGACAGGGTGGTTCAGGCGGATGAAAAACTGTTTTTT. Protein sequence: CASTDRVVQADEKLFF.